This T cell receptor (beta chain) was captured in a study of shared T cell receptors in the human thymus. The CDR3 spans 13 residues. Germline lookup yields CDR1 SGHRS and CDR2 YFSETQ. V was cut by 0 bases and J by 3 bases, with 3 bases left in between. The method was immunoSEQ multiplex PCR; TCRdb's version includes in-frame clones alone and lacks a portion of them. Of about 710,000 clones in the sample, around 87% were seen once. The same sample was also used in a study of human thymus T cells.

Sequenced input: thymocytes. The chain carries TRBV5-1 and TRBJ2-2, with D unclear. The TCR was taken from a boy under three years old with a congenital heart defect. CDR3 DNA: TGCGCCAGCAGCTTGGCCGACACCGGGGAGCTGTTTTTT. Amino acids: CASSLADTGELFF. Filled out from reference TRBV5-1 and TRBJ2-2, the complete variable domain reads KAGVTQTPRYLIKTRGQQVTLSCSPISGHRSVSWYQQTPGQGLQFLFEYFSETQRNKGNFPGRFSGRQFSNSRSEMNVSTLELGDSALYLCASSLADTGELFFGEGSRLTVL.